A selection of T cell receptor beta chains follows, all from one sample in a study of T cell responses to AZD1222 COVID-19 vaccine. TCRdb's copy holds only in-frame clones and misses some; the assay was immunoSEQ multiplex PCR. The data contain approximately 130,000 clones, over 75% of them seen just once; the ten biggest clones take up about 8.6%. The sequenced sample was peripheral blood, obtained on day 0 of AZD1222 vaccination. These receptors came from an adult in good health. The CDR3 runs from the conserved cysteine through the conserved F or W. A D gene is named only where the DNA matches it firmly. Where a row states a size, it is once, few, many or the class of an expanded clone; other rows omit it.

DNA | CDR3 | size | D | J | V
TGTGCCAGCAGCCCTGAATCCCTAGCGGGGGTCAATGAGCAGTTCTTC | CASSPESLAGVNEQFF | once | TRBD2 | TRBJ2-1 | TRBV4-2
TGTGCCAGCAGGGACAATAGCTATGGCTACACCTTC | CASRDNSYGYTF | once | NA | TRBJ1-2 | TRBV6-5
TGCGCCAGCAGCCCAAGACAGACAAGCTCTGGAAACACCATATATTTT | CASSPRQTSSGNTIYF | NA | NA | TRBJ1-3 | TRBV5-1
TGTGCCACTTACAGGGGGGGGAATGAAAAACTGTTTTTT | CATYRGGNEKLFF | NA | TRBD1 | TRBJ1-4 | TRBV2
TGTGCCAGTAGTATTCCGCCCTCCGGTTCTGAGTTCACCGGGGAGCTGTTTTTT | CASSIPPSGSEFTGELFF | NA | NA | TRBJ2-2 | TRBV19
TGCAGCGTTATCGGACAGGGGGCTGATCAGCCCCAGCATTTT | CSVIGQGADQPQHF | NA | TRBD1 | TRBJ1-5 | TRBV29-1
TGTGCCAGTAGTATTTTCGGGGGGATCCTCACCGGGGAGCTGTTTTTT | CASSIFGGILTGELFF | NA | TRBD2 | TRBJ2-2 | TRBV19
TGTGCCAGCAGCCCCCTAGGGAGGGTAGGAGCGACATTGGATACGCAGTATTTT | CASSPLGRVGATLDTQYF | NA | TRBD2 | TRBJ2-3 | TRBV9
TGTGCCAGCAGCCGAACAGGGATCTATGGCTACACCTTC | CASSRTGIYGYTF | once | NA | TRBJ1-2 | TRBV5-6
TGTGCCTGGAGTGTACCAGGACAGGGTAATGACTACGAGCAGTACTTC | CAWSVPGQGNDYEQYF | few | TRBD1 | TRBJ2-7 | TRBV30
TGTGCCTGGAGTCTGGGGAATTCTGGAAACACCATATATTTT | CAWSLGNSGNTIYF | once | NA | TRBJ1-3 | TRBV30
TGCGCCAGCAGCGAAGGACAGGGGAGGGGCTACACCTTC | CASSEGQGRGYTF | NA | TRBD1 | TRBJ1-2 | TRBV5-1
TGTGCCAGCAGCCCCAAAACCGGGACAGTCTATGGCTACACCTTC | CASSPKTGTVYGYTF | medium-sized | TRBD1 | TRBJ1-2 | TRBV6-5
TGTGCCAGCAGCGATTGCGAGGTTGGTCCCTACGAGCAGTACTTC | CASSDCEVGPYEQYF | once | NA | TRBJ2-7 | TRBV11-3
TGTGCCAGCAGCTTAATTTCGGCCGAGCAGTACTTC | CASSLISAEQYF | once | NA | TRBJ2-7 | TRBV7-9
TGTGCCAGCAGCTTAGATTCCGGGGAATCGGGCGAGCAGTACTTC | CASSLDSGESGEQYF | NA | NA | TRBJ2-7 | TRBV7-8
TGTGCCACCAGCAGAGATGCCGGGGGCGGGTCAGAGACCCAGTACTTC | CATSRDAGGGSETQYF | NA | NA | TRBJ2-5 | TRBV15
TGTGCCAGCAGCAAATCAAATGTGGAGGGCCTTTACGAGCAGTACTTC | CASSKSNVEGLYEQYF | NA | NA | TRBJ2-7 | TRBV21-1
TGCGCCAGCGGAAACATACCGGGTAATTCACCCCTCCACTTT | CASGNIPGNSPLHF | NA | NA | TRBJ1-6 | TRBV4-1
TGTGCCAGCAGTCCCCGGGACAGGGCAATATTC | CASSPRDRAIF | NA | TRBD1 | TRBJ2-7 | TRBV6-5
TGTGCCAGCAGCCCGAGTCAAGAAAACATTCAGTACTTC | CASSPSQENIQYF | NA | NA | TRBJ2-4 | TRBV5-4
TGTGCCAGCAAGGTGGCAGGGGGCACTGAAGCTTTCTTT | CASKVAGGTEAFF | NA | TRBD1 | TRBJ1-1 | TRBV12-3/TRBV12-4
TGCGCCAGCAGCTTTGGGCTAGCGGGAGGGGTTCAGGAGACCCAGTACTTC | CASSFGLAGGVQETQYF | NA | TRBD2 | TRBJ2-5 | TRBV5-1
TGCGCCAGCAGCACGGGACAGGTGAGCTCCTACGAGCAGTACTTC | CASSTGQVSSYEQYF | few | TRBD1 | TRBJ2-7 | TRBV5-1
TGTGCCAGCAGCCGGAGCGGGAGGGCCACGAACACCGGGGAGCTGTTTTTT | CASSRSGRATNTGELFF | NA | TRBD2 | TRBJ2-2 | TRBV5-4
TGTGCCAGCAGCTTATTTGTCAGATCCTCTGGAAACACCATATATTTT | CASSLFVRSSGNTIYF | NA | NA | TRBJ1-3 | TRBV7-2
TGTGCCAGCAGCTTGCGGCAGGGGTCGTACAATGAGCAGTTCTTC | CASSLRQGSYNEQFF | few | NA | TRBJ2-1 | TRBV5-6
TGTGCCAGCAGCCAAGGGGGACAGGGGTACGGGGAGCTGTTTTTT | CASSQGGQGYGELFF | NA | TRBD1 | TRBJ2-2 | TRBV3-1/TRBV3-2
TGTGCCAGCAGCTTGTCCCTCAACACCGGGGAGCTGTTTTTT | CASSLSLNTGELFF | NA | NA | TRBJ2-2 | TRBV11-2
TGTGCCTGGAGTCACGGACCGTGGCGAGGCTACACCTTC | CAWSHGPWRGYTF | once | NA | TRBJ1-2 | TRBV30
TGTGCCAGCAGCTTACGGAGGGGGCCCGCCGCCAAAAACATTCAGTACTTC | CASSLRRGPAAKNIQYF | NA | NA | TRBJ2-4 | TRBV13
TGTGCCAGCAGTTCGAGACAGCAGCCCCAGCATTTT | CASSSRQQPQHF | NA | NA | TRBJ1-5 | TRBV28
TGTGCCGGGGGTCGGACAGGGGGTTTTTACGAGCAGTACTTC | CAGGRTGGFYEQYF | few | TRBD1 | TRBJ2-7 | TRBV28
TGTGCCAGCAGCGTAAGGGATTGGGACTATGGCTACACCTTC | CASSVRDWDYGYTF | NA | NA | TRBJ1-2 | TRBV9
TGTGCCAGCAGCCAATGGACAGAGCCCTGGGAGCAGTACTTC | CASSQWTEPWEQYF | NA | NA | TRBJ2-7 | TRBV5-6
TGTGCCAGCAGCATCAGGGCCAACACTGAAGCTTTCTTT | CASSIRANTEAFF | NA | NA | TRBJ1-1 | TRBV7-6
TGCAGCGAAGGATCACAGGGGTCGTATGGCTACACCTTC | CSEGSQGSYGYTF | NA | TRBD1 | TRBJ1-2 | TRBV29-1
TGTGCCAGCATCATTCCCGGGACAACCACTGAAGCTTTCTTT | CASIIPGTTTEAFF | NA | NA | TRBJ1-1 | TRBV28
TGTGCCTGGGGTCCGGGACACCTCTCCGAGCAGTACTTC | CAWGPGHLSEQYF | NA | NA | TRBJ2-7 | TRBV30
TGTGCCAGCAGCCCGGTAAGTGAGGAGCAGTTCTTC | CASSPVSEEQFF | NA | NA | TRBJ2-1 | TRBV11-1
TGTGCCAGCAGTGGGACAGCTTTCACCGGGGAGCTGTTTTTT | CASSGTAFTGELFF | NA | NA | TRBJ2-2 | TRBV25-1
TGTGCCAGCAGCCAAGAGGACAGGACAGGGTATGGCTACACCTTC | CASSQEDRTGYGYTF | once | TRBD1 | TRBJ1-2 | TRBV4-2
TGTGCCATCAGGGACAGGGAGAACACTGAAGCTTTCTTT | CAIRDRENTEAFF | NA | TRBD1 | TRBJ1-1 | TRBV10-3
TGTGCCAGCAGTTTAGCAGGGGTCAGGAGCTATGGCTACACCTTC | CASSLAGVRSYGYTF | NA | NA | TRBJ1-2 | TRBV28
TGTGCCAGCACCGCGGTGAACACTGAAGCTTTCTTT | CASTAVNTEAFF | NA | NA | TRBJ1-1 | TRBV3-1/TRBV3-2
TGTGCCAGCAGCTTGGTATTAGGGGGCGGTACGGGAGAGACCCAGTACTTC | CASSLVLGGGTGETQYF | once | TRBD1 | TRBJ2-5 | TRBV5-4
TGTGCCAGCAGCTTAGTGTTGGGGCAGAAGGAGAACTATGGCTACACCTTC | CASSLVLGQKENYGYTF | NA | NA | TRBJ1-2 | TRBV7-8
TGTGCCAGCACCATGTCCGGAGGAAACACCATATATTTT | CASTMSGGNTIYF | NA | NA | TRBJ1-3 | TRBV11-2
TGTGCCAGCAGCGTAGAAGCTAGCGGGAGCAATGAGCAGTTCTTC | CASSVEASGSNEQFF | NA | TRBD2 | TRBJ2-1 | TRBV9
TGTGCCAGCATGCAGCTGGGCAATCAGCCCCAGCATTTT | CASMQLGNQPQHF | NA | NA | TRBJ1-5 | TRBV2